This T cell receptor (beta chain) is drawn from a study of Graves' ophthalmopathy and Graves' hyperthyroidism. Looking at the study overall: Calling hyperthyroidism stable required that no ophthalmopathy show up within 18 months of follow-up. Notes on the study in general: Detected in blood as well were most expanded thyroid clonotypes with frequency above 0.001.

Germline CDR1 reads SGHVS; CDR2 reads FQNEAQ. The CDR3 extends over 15 amino acids. Hyperthyroidism patients had new diagnoses, durations under 2 months, and ages of 18 to 65. The diagnosis was founded upon clinical symptoms, serum thyroxine, TRAb, thyroid ultrasound and orbital computed tomography. The study amplified TCR beta CDR3 regions using RNA transcripts. First-round RT-PCR used HTBI primers; second-round multiplex PCR followed. Each CDR3 protein is one row after TCRdb ran MiXCR on the multiplex PCR reads. The data hold approximately 1.2 million distinct CDR3 sequences, with about 40% observed a single time. A word on this clonotype: Antigen: not known. This clone may be a read error of a much larger clone one base away.

The sequencing input was peripheral blood or thyroid tissue (not recorded which). The J gene is TRBJ1-2, the V gene TRBV7-8, with TRBD1 matching over 7 bases. This clonotype originated in an adult man with Graves' hyperthyroidism. The DNA of the CDR3 is TGTGCCAGCAGCCCGCAACAGGGGAGCGGCTATGGCTACATCTTC. This encodes CASSPQQGSGYGYIF.